The sequence of this TCR beta chain was determined in a study of cytomegalovirus exposure and HLA in healthy donors. Looking at the study overall: Around 80 million unique TCRs from HLA-typed donors were held in an early data release.

Worth noting for this clone: The antigen is not known.

A multiplex PCR was run with 60 Vbeta primers and 13 Jbeta primers. Source study methods: In a later analysis, 70 million to 80 million unique TCR beta chains included roughly 11 million shared by two or more donors. Assay: immunoSEQ multiplex PCR; the TCRdb copy retains only in-frame clones and omits some. The V and J calls and clone size are taken from that table; D and trimming were inferred from the DNA. The sample lists over 150,000 clones, 60% to 85% occurring once. Study results and caveats: Researchers counted 180 or so TCR beta chains as cytomegalovirus-associated.

The CDR3 has 15 amino acids. CDR1 LGHNT and CDR2 FRNRAP come from the germline V gene. Deletions cut 1 base from V and 6 bases from J, with 15 bases between. This rearrangement joins TRBV12-5 to TRBJ1-2; a possible D gene is TRBD1 (5 bases). Material for sequencing was PBMCs. The clonotype was recovered from a male donor in good health and CMV-seropositive. The CDR3 sequence: CASGLEPQDKNGYTF. The CDR3 bases are TGTGCTAGTGGTTTGGAGCCCCAGGACAAAAATGGCTACACCTTC.